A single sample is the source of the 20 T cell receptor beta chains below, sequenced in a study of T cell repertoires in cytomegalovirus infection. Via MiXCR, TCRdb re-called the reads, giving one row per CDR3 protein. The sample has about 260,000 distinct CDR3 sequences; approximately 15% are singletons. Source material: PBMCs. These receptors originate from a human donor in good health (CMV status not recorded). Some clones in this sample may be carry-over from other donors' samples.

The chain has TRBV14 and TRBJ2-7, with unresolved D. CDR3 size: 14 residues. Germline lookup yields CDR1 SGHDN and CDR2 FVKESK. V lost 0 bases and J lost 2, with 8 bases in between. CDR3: CASSQELRTYEQYF. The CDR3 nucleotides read TGTGCCAGCAGCCAAGAACTGAGGACCTACGAGCAGTACTTC.

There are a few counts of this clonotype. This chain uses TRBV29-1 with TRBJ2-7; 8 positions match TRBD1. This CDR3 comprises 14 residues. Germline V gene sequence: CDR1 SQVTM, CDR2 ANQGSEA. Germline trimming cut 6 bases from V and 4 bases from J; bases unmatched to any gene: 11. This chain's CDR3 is CSVRSGTGSYEQYF. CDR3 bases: TGCAGCGTAAGATCCGGGACAGGATCTTACGAGCAGTACTTC.

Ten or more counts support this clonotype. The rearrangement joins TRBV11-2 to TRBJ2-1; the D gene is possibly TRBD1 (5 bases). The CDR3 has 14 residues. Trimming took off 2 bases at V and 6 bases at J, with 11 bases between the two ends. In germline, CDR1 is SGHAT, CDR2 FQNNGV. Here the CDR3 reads CASSLTGPFNEQFF. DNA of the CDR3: TGTGCCAGCAGCTTAACAGGCCCCTTCAATGAGCAGTTCTTC.

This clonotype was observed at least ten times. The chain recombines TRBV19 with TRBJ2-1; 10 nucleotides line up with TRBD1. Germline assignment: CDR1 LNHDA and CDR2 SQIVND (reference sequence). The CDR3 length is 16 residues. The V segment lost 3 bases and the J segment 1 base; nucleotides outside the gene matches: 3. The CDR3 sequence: CASSMRTGGSYNEQFF. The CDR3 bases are TGTGCCAGTAGTATGAGGACAGGGGGATCCTACAATGAGCAGTTCTTC.

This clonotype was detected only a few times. DNA for the CDR3: TGTGCCACCAGCAGAGTCCTCTCCTACAATGAGCAGTTCTTC. Protein: CATSRVLSYNEQFF. The rearrangement links TRBV15 to TRBJ2-1; D not certain. The germline gives CDR1 LNHNV, CDR2 YYDKDF (reference sequence). There are 14 residues in the CDR3. V shed 1 base and J shed 0 bases, with 4 bases lying between them. The variable domain in full, with the rest retrieved from reference TRBV15 and TRBJ2-1, is DAMVIQNPRYQVTQFGKPVTLSCSQTLNHNVMYWYQQKSSQAPKLLFHYYDKDFNNEADTPDNFQSRRPNTSFCFLDIRSPGLGDTAMYLCATSRVLSYNEQFFGPGTRLTVL.

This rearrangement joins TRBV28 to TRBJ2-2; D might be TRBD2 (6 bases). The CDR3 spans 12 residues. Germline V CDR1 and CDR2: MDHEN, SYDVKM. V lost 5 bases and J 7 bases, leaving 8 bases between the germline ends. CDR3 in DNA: TGTGCCAGCAGTAAGCGGGTCGGGGAGCTGTTTTTT. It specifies CASSKRVGELFF.

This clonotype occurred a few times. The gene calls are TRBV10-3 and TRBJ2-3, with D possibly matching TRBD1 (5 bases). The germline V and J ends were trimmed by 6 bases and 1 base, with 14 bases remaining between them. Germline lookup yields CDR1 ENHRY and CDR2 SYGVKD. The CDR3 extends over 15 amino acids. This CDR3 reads CAISRSDSRTDTQYF. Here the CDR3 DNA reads TGTGCCATCAGCCGATCCGACAGCCGCACAGATACGCAGTATTTT.

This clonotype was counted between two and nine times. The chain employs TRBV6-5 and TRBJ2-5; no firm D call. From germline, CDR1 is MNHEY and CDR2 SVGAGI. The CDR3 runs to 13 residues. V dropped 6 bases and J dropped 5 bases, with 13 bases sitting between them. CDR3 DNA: TGTGCCAGCAGCCCCCTGATTGGCGAGACCCAGTACTTC. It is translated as CASSPLIGETQYF.

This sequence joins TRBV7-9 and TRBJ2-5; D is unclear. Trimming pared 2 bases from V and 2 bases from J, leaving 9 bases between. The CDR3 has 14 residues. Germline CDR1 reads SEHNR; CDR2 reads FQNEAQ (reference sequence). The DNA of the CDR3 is TGTGCCAGCAGCTTACATCGGATACAAGAGACCCAGTACTTC. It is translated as CASSLHRIQETQYF.

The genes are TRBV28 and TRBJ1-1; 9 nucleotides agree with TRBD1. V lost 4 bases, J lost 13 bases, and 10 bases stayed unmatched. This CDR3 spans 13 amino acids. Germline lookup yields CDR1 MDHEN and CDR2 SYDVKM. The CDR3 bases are TGTGCCAGCAGTTCCCGGACAGGGGAGGGTGTTTTCTTT. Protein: CASSSRTGEGVFF.

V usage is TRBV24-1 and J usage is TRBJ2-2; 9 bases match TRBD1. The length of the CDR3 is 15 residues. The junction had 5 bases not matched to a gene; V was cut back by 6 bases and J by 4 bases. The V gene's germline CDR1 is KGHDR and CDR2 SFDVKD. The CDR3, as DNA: TGTGCCACCAGTCTACGGACAGGGGCCACCGGGGAGCTGTTTTTT. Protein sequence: CATSLRTGATGELFF.

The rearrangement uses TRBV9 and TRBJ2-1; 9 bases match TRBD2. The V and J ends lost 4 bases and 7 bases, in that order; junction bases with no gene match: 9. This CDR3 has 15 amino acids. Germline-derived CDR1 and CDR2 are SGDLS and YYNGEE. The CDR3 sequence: CASSPHGGGANEQFF. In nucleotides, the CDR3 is TGTGCCAGCAGCCCTCACGGCGGGGGGGCTAATGAGCAGTTCTTC.

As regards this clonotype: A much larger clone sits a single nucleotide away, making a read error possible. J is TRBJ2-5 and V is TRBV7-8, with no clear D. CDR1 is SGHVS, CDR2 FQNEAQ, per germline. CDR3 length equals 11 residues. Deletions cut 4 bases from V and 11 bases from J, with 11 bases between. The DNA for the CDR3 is TGTGCCAGCAGCTCCAGGAAGGTGCAGTACTTC. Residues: CASSSRKVQYF.

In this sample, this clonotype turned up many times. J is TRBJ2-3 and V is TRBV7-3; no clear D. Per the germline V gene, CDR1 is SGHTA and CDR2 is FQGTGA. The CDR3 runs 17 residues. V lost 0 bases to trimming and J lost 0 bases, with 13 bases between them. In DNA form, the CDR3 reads TGTGCCAGCAGCTTAACCCCCAGACCCACTAGCACAGATACGCAGTATTTT. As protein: CASSLTPRPTSTDTQYF. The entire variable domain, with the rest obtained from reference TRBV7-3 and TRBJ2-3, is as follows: GAGVSQTPSNKVTEKGKYVELRCDPISGHTALYWYRQSLGQGPEFLIYFQGTGAADDSGLPNDRFFAVRPEGSVSTLKIQRTERGDSAVYLCASSLTPRPTSTDTQYFGPGTRLTVL.

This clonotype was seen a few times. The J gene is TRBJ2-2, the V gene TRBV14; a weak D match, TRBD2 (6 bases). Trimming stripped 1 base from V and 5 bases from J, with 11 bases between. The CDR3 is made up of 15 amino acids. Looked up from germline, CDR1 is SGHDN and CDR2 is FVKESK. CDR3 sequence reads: CASSQVRGGTGELFF. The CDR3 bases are TGTGCCAGCAGCCAAGTCCGGGGAGGAACCGGGGAGCTGTTTTTT.

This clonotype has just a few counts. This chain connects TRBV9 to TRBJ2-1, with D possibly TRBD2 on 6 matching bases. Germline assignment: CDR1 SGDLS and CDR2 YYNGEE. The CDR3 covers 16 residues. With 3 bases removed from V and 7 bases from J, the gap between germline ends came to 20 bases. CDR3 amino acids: CASSESIGVAVNEQFF. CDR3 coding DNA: TGTGCCAGCAGCGAGTCGATAGGGGTAGCGGTAAATGAGCAGTTCTTC. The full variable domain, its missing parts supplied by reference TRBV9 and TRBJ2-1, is DSGVTQTPKHLITATGQRVTLRCSPRSGDLSVYWYQQSLDQGLQFLIQYYNGEERAKGNILERFSAQQFPDLHSELNLSSLELGDSALYFCASSESIGVAVNEQFFGPGTRLTVL.

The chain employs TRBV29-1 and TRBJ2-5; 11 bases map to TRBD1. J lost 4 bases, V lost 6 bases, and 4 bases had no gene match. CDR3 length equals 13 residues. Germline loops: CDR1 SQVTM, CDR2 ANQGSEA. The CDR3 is CSVGQGAVETQYF. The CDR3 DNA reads TGCAGCGTCGGACAGGGGGCGGTAGAGACCCAGTACTTC.

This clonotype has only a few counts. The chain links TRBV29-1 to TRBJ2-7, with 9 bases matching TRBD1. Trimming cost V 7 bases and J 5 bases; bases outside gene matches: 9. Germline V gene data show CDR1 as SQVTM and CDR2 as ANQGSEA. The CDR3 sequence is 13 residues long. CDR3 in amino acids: CSATRDREHEQYF. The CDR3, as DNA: TGCAGCGCGACCCGGGACAGGGAACACGAGCAGTACTTC.

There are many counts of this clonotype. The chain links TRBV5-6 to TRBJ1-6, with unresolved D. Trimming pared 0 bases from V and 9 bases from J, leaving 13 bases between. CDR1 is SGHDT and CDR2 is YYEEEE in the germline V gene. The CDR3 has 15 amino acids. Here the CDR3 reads CASSLVAAQGSPLHF. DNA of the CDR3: TGTGCCAGCAGCTTGGTCGCAGCCCAAGGTTCACCCCTCCACTTT.

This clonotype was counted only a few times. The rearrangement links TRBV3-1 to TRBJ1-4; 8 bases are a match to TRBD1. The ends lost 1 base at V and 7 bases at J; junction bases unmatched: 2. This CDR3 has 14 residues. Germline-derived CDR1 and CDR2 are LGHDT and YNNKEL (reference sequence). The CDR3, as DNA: TGTGCCAGCAGCCAAGGCAGGGGGCCTGAAAAACTGTTTTTT. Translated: CASSQGRGPEKLFF.